The 31 T cell receptor beta chains below all came from one sample that was sequenced in a study of STAT5B mutations in CD4+ large granular lymphocyte leukemia. Assay used: immunoSEQ multiplex PCR; TCRdb lists only in-frame clones, some missing. The data hold more than 20,000 clones, with about four fifths observed a single time. Sequencing was performed on CD4+ T cells from blood buffy coats. The receptors stem from a human donor in good health.

The genes are TRBV5-4 and TRBJ1-2, with 8 nucleotides matching TRBD1. This CDR3 is built from 16 residues. With 0 bases clipped from V and 5 bases from J, the junction kept 9 bases outside the gene matches. CDR1 is SGHNT and CDR2 is YYREEE in the germline V gene (reference sequence). DNA of the CDR3: TGTGCCAGCAGCTTGGGAGACACAGGGGGGCGGTATGGCTACACCTTC. This gives the protein CASSLGDTGGRYGYTF.

The chain is built from TRBV29-1 and TRBJ2-3, with 11 bases lining up with TRBD1. Trimming removed 5 bases from V and 4 bases from J; junction bases left unmatched: 8. Germline V gene lookup returns CDR1 SQVTM and CDR2 ANQGSEA. The CDR3 contains 15 residues. The CDR3 coding sequence is TGCAGCGTTTGGAGGGGACAGGGGGAATCAGATACGCAGTATTTT. Protein product: CSVWRGQGESDTQYF.

The rearrangement links TRBV2 to TRBJ1-5, with a possible D match to TRBD1 (6 bases). The CDR3 has 14 residues. CDR1 SNHLY and CDR2 FYNNEI come from the germline V gene. Trimming cost V 2 bases and J 6 bases, with 11 bases left between them. The CDR3 spells CASSEWGASQPQHF. The CDR3 nucleotides are TGTGCCAGCAGTGAATGGGGGGCAAGTCAGCCCCAGCATTTT.

The rearrangement uses TRBV30 and TRBJ1-1, with D maybe TRBD1 (6 bases). Trimming shortened V by 1 base and J by 5 bases, and 14 bases separated the two germline ends. The germline V gene has CDR1 GTSNPN and CDR2 SVGIG (reference sequence). CDR3 size: 14 residues. The CDR3 DNA follows: TGTGCCTGGAGTGGAGGACTAAGGGGGACTGAAGCTTTCTTT. It translates to CAWSGGLRGTEAFF.

This clone has just a few counts. V and J are TRBV5-1 and TRBJ1-1; D call uncertain. Trimming took 0 bases from V and 1 from J, leaving 4 bases between them. From germline, CDR1 is SGHRS and CDR2 YFSETQ. This CDR3 is built from 13 residues. Here the CDR3 DNA reads TGCGCCAGCAGCTTGGTAAGGAACACTGAAGCTTTCTTT. Its translation: CASSLVRNTEAFF. Filled out from reference TRBV5-1 and TRBJ1-1, the complete variable domain reads KAGVTQTPRYLIKTRGQQVTLSCSPISGHRSVSWYQQTPGQGLQFLFEYFSETQRNKGNFPGRFSGRQFSNSRSEMNVSTLELGDSALYLCASSLVRNTEAFFGQGTRLTVV.

CDR3 DNA sequence: TGTGCCAGCAGCTTTAAGGGGGAAGAGACCCAGTACTTC. Its translation: CASSFKGEETQYF. V is TRBV7-2 and J is TRBJ2-5; possibly TRBD1 for D (6 bases). The CDR3 contains 13 residues. The V end was cut by 3 bases, the J end by 3 bases, with 8 bases between. CDR1 and CDR2 (germline): SGHTA, FQGNSA.

This clone was recorded a few times. The chain combines TRBV5-8 with TRBJ1-3, with D tentatively TRBD1 (5 bases). The CDR3 length is 15 residues. V lost 2 bases and J lost 4, with 13 bases in between. CDR1 SGHTS and CDR2 YDEGEE come from the germline V gene. The CDR3 sequence: CASSFTTVTGNTIYF. CDR3 coding DNA: TGTGCCAGCAGCTTTACGACAGTCACAGGAAACACCATATATTTT.

This chain uses TRBV11-3 with TRBJ2-1; 10 bases are a match to TRBD2. This CDR3 has 16 amino acids. From germline, CDR1 is SGHNT and CDR2 YENEEA. J lost 6 bases, V lost 2 bases, and 7 bases had no gene match. The CDR3 loop is CASSLNAGTSVNEQFF. The DNA of the CDR3 is TGTGCCAGCAGCTTAAATGCTGGGACTAGCGTCAATGAGCAGTTCTTC. Using reference TRBV11-3 and TRBJ2-1 for the parts outside the CDR3, the full variable domain is EAGVVQSPRYKIIEKKQPVAFWCNPISGHNTLYWYLQNLGQGPELLIRYENEEAVDDSQLPKDRFSAERLKGVDSTLKIQPAELGDSAVYLCASSLNAGTSVNEQFFGPGTRLTVL.

The rearrangement uses TRBV29-1 and TRBJ1-1, with 7 bases identical to TRBD1. The CDR3 contains 14 residues. Germline-derived CDR1 and CDR2 are SQVTM and ANQGSEA. Trimming took 5 bases from V and 0 from J; bases not matched to a gene: 6. The CDR3 spells CSVYGTEMNTEAFF. Written as DNA, the CDR3 is TGCAGCGTTTATGGGACAGAGATGAACACTGAAGCTTTCTTT. Looking up the rest from reference TRBV29-1 and TRBJ1-1 gives the full variable domain: SAVISQKPSRDICQRGTSLTIQCQVDSQVTMMFWYRQQPGQSLTLIATANQGSEATYESGFVIDKFPISRPNLTFSTLTVSNMSPEDSSIYLCSVYGTEMNTEAFFGQGTRLTVV.

This clone came up once. This rearrangement joins TRBV11-2 to TRBJ2-2, with D possibly being TRBD1 (7 bases). Between the trimmed V and J ends, which lost 1 base and 6 bases, there was a span of 12 bases. Germline assignment: CDR1 SGHAT and CDR2 FQNNGV. This CDR3 contains 15 residues. This CDR3 reads CASSLGAGGPGELFF. CDR3 DNA sequence: TGTGCCAGCAGCTTAGGGGCAGGGGGGCCCGGGGAGCTGTTTTTT.

The rearrangement links TRBV5-4 to TRBJ2-1; 16 nucleotides match TRBD2. CDR1 is SGHNT, CDR2 YYREEE, per germline (reference sequence). V was clipped by 4 bases and J by 2 bases; unmatched bases: 6. The CDR3 contains 18 residues. The CDR3 DNA sequence: TGTGCCAGCAGCCCGGGACTAGCGGGAGGGCCCACCTACAATGAGCAGTTCTTC. This sequence encodes CASSPGLAGGPTYNEQFF.

This clone is a singleton in its sample. The chain combines TRBV2 with TRBJ1-5, with a possible D match to TRBD1 (6 bases). Germline V CDR1 and CDR2: SNHLY, FYNNEI. Trimming stripped 2 bases from V and 5 bases from J, with 10 bases between. The CDR3 has 14 amino acids. DNA of the CDR3: TGTGCCAGCAGTGAACAGGGGAAGGATCAGCCCCAGCATTTT. Protein product: CASSEQGKDQPQHF.

This clone has only a few counts. The V gene is TRBV6-1, the J gene TRBJ1-2, with 11 bases matching TRBD1. The junction had 7 bases not matched to a gene; V was cut back by 7 bases and J by 3 bases. The CDR3 has 15 residues. Germline V gene lookup returns CDR1 MNHNS and CDR2 SASEGT. The CDR3 bases are TGTGCCAGCACTCCTGGACAGGGGGCCGACTATGGCTACACCTTC. Translated, it gives CASTPGQGADYGYTF.

This rearrangement joins TRBV7-8 to TRBJ2-1, with 13 nucleotides matching TRBD2. Germline-derived CDR1 and CDR2 are SGHVS and FQNEAQ. The length of the CDR3 is 15 residues. Trimming at V came to 5 bases and at J to 7 bases, leaving 5 bases not matched to a gene. CDR3 DNA sequence: TGTGCCAGCAGCACCGGGACTAGCGGGATAAATGAGCAGTTCTTC. This codes for CASSTGTSGINEQFF. Full variable domain (missing parts from reference TRBV7-8 and TRBJ2-1): GAGVSQSPRYKVAKRGQDVALRCDPISGHVSLFWYQQALGQGPEFLTYFQNEAQLDKSGLPSDRFFAERPEGSVSTLKIQRTQQEDSAVYLCASSTGTSGINEQFFGPGTRLTVL.

The chain combines TRBV29-1 with TRBJ1-1; the match to TRBD1 covers 7 bases. This CDR3 is 12 amino acids long. Trimming cost V 7 bases and J 9 bases; bases outside gene matches: 11. Germline CDR1 reads SQVTM; CDR2 reads ANQGSEA. CDR3 sequence (DNA): TGCAGCGCCACCATCACAGGGGTGCAAGCTTTCTTT. Protein: CSATITGVQAFF.

This chain uses TRBV7-7 with TRBJ2-1; D perhaps matches TRBD2 (6 bases). CDR3 length equals 15 residues. Germline V gene sequence: CDR1 SSHAT, CDR2 FNYEAQ (reference sequence). V lost 2 bases to trimming and J lost 1 base, with 9 bases between them. Written as DNA, the CDR3 is TGTGCCAGCAGCTTAACCGGGAGTTCCTACAATGAGCAGTTCTTC. Residues: CASSLTGSSYNEQFF.

CDR3 nucleotides: TGTGCCAGTAGTTCTCAGTCTAGCTCCTACGAGCAGTACTTC. It yields the protein CASSSQSSSYEQYF. The rearrangement uses TRBV19 and TRBJ2-7; D not certain. The CDR3 loop spans 14 amino acids. Germline V gene lookup returns CDR1 LNHDA and CDR2 SQIVND (reference sequence). With 5 bases removed from V and 0 bases from J, the gap between germline ends came to 11 bases.

The chain employs TRBV21-1 and TRBJ1-2. TRBV21-1 is shown as a pseudogene. This CDR3 spans 15 amino acids. CDR3 loop: CASSKVASPTYGYTF. The CDR3 DNA follows: TGTGCCAGCAGCAAAGTAGCTTCCCCTACCTATGGCTACACCTTC.

The chain couples TRBV10-2 to TRBJ1-5; tentative D call: TRBD1 (6 bases). Germline V CDR1 and CDR2: WSHSY, SAAADI. This CDR3 has 15 residues. V was clipped by 9 bases and J by 3 bases, with 18 bases between them. This CDR3 is CARINTGFVNQPQHF. CDR3 sequence (DNA): TGCGCCAGAATAAATACAGGGTTCGTCAATCAGCCCCAGCATTTT.

The V and J genes are TRBV11-2 and TRBJ2-4; tentatively, D is TRBD1 or TRBD2 (5 bases each). Trimming stripped 6 bases from V and 2 bases from J, with 11 bases between. Germline V gene lookup returns CDR1 SGHAT and CDR2 FQNNGV. This CDR3 contains 14 residues. CDR3 sequence: CASRGTASKNIQYF. The CDR3 coding sequence is TGTGCCAGCAGGGGGACGGCGTCCAAAAACATTCAGTACTTC.

This rearrangement joins TRBV11-3 to TRBJ2-2; 8 bases align to TRBD2. CDR3 size: 14 residues. Germline V CDR1 and CDR2: SGHNT, YENEEA. The trim removed 3 bases at V and 7 bases at J, leaving 4 bases unmatched. Here the CDR3 reads CASSFAGGGGELFF. For the CDR3, the DNA is TGTGCCAGCAGCTTTGCGGGAGGAGGCGGGGAGCTGTTTTTT.

The rearrangement joins TRBV30 to TRBJ2-2; D is possibly TRBD2 (5 bases). Germline V gives CDR1 GTSNPN, CDR2 SVGIG (reference sequence). The ends were cut back, 4 bases at V and 3 bases at J, with 12 bases in the middle. This CDR3 spans 14 amino acids. The CDR3 sequence: CAWTVVDYTGELFF. The CDR3 bases are TGTGCCTGGACGGTCGTGGACTACACCGGGGAGCTGTTTTTT. Using reference TRBV30 and TRBJ2-2 for the parts outside the CDR3, the full variable domain is SQTIHQWPATLVQPVGSPLSLECTVEGTSNPNLYWYRQAAGRGLQLLFYSVGIGQISSEVPQNLSASRPQDRQFILSSKKLLLSDSGFYLCAWTVVDYTGELFFGEGSRLTVL.

In regard to this clone: Compared with germline, one end of the junction differs, possibly owing to a read error. The V and J genes are TRBV5-1 and TRBJ2-7, with TRBD1 as a possible D gene (6 bases). This CDR3 has 11 residues. The germline V gene has CDR1 SGHRS and CDR2 YFSETQ. The CDR3: CASSLGGHTVF. CDR3 nucleotide sequence: TGCGCCAGCAGCTTGGGGGGACACACTGTCTTC.

CDR3 bases: TGTGCCAGCAGCCTCCGCACGGGACTAGCGGGAGTAGGGGTAGAGACCCAGTACTTC. It translates to CASSLRTGLAGVGVETQYF. The V gene is TRBV13, the J gene TRBJ2-5; TRBD2 matches at 14 bases. Germline V gene data show CDR1 as PRHDT and CDR2 as FYEKMQ (reference sequence). V dropped 5 bases and J dropped 4; count of bases not matched to a gene: 15. The CDR3 runs 19 residues.

This chain connects TRBV29-1 to TRBJ2-1, with a tentative D call TRBD1 (5 bases). The V gene's germline CDR1 is SQVTM and CDR2 ANQGSEA. This CDR3 region has 15 residues. V was pared by 4 bases and J by 4 bases, with 17 bases between. The CDR3: CSVGGRRNSYNEQFF. In nucleotides, the CDR3 is TGCAGCGTTGGGGGCAGGCGGAATAGTTACAATGAGCAGTTCTTC.

Only one count was recorded for this clone. The V gene is TRBV27, the J gene TRBJ1-5; 9 nucleotides align to TRBD1. J lost 0 bases, V lost 9 bases, and 12 bases had no gene match. This CDR3 is 17 amino acids long. The germline V gene has CDR1 MNHEY and CDR2 SMNVEV (reference sequence). Here the CDR3 DNA reads TGTGCCAGTTCCGGGACAGGGACCCTATTTAGCAATCAGCCCCAGCATTTT. This translates into CASSGTGTLFSNQPQHF.

The V call is TRBV27, the J call TRBJ2-5; maybe TRBD1 (6 bases). Deletions cut 1 base from V and 0 bases from J, with 9 bases between. Germline CDR1 is MNHEY and CDR2 is SMNVEV (reference sequence). The CDR3 covers 15 residues. CDR3 bases: TGTGCCAGCAGTTTATACAGGACAGACCAAGAGACCCAGTACTTC. Encoded protein: CASSLYRTDQETQYF.

This clone has only a few counts. This chain joins TRBV19 and TRBJ1-1; D is possibly TRBD1 (5 bases). The germline V gene encodes CDR1 LNHDA and CDR2 SQIVND (reference sequence). V lost 3 bases, J lost 5 bases, and 13 bases lay in between. There are 14 residues in the CDR3. The CDR3, as DNA: TGTGCCAGTAGTATGGAACGGGGCGGGACTGAAGCTTTCTTT. Its translation is CASSMERGGTEAFF.

This chain joins TRBV2 and TRBJ1-4, with D possibly TRBD1 on 6 matching bases. Germline V lookup: CDR1 SNHLY, CDR2 FYNNEI. The V and J ends lost 4 bases and 7 bases respectively, with 13 bases between them. The CDR3 length is 14 residues. CDR3 DNA: TGTGCCAGCAGTGTTGAGGGGGGCCGTGAAAAACTGTTTTTT. Translated, it gives CASSVEGGREKLFF.

This clone showed up just a few times. V and J are TRBV28 and TRBJ1-1, with 8 bases matching TRBD1. V shed 11 bases and J 1 base; nucleotides not matched to a gene: 9. Germline CDR1 MDHEN, CDR2 SYDVKM. The CDR3 covers 14 residues. The CDR3 nucleotides are TGTGCCGTCGACAGGGGAAGACGGAACACTGAAGCTTTCTTT. This translates into CAVDRGRRNTEAFF.

The chain combines TRBV29-1 with TRBJ2-3, with 8 bases fitting TRBD2. This CDR3 is 13 amino acids long. V shed 5 bases and J 8 bases; nucleotides not matched to a gene: 9. Germline CDR1 and CDR2: SQVTM and ANQGSEA. This CDR3 is CSVRREGLGTQYF. The CDR3 region has the DNA TGCAGCGTTCGTCGGGAGGGCCTGGGTACGCAGTATTTT.